These 17 T cell receptor beta chains were sequenced from one sample in a study of CD8 T cells in ankylosing spondylitis. Each CDR3 protein gets one entry after TCRdb re-called the 5' RACE reads with MiXCR. The repertoire has 300,000 to 400,000 distinct CDR3 sequences, roughly 14% of them found once; the top ten carry 0.9% to 1.2%. Sequencing was carried out using blood, either unsorted or a sorted T cell fraction (not recorded which). The receptors shown here come from a male donor with ankylosing spondylitis or in good health (not recorded which).

The chain employs TRBV19 and TRBJ2-4; D gene unclear. With 1 base removed from V and 3 bases from J, the gap between germline ends came to 10 bases. Looked up from germline, CDR1 is LNHDA and CDR2 is SQIVND (reference sequence). This CDR3 contains 15 residues. The CDR3 is CASSIGRFDKNIQYF. CDR3 in DNA: TGTGCCAGTAGTATAGGCCGTTTTGACAAAAACATTCAGTACTTC.

This clonotype has more than one count but fewer than ten. The rearrangement links TRBV5-1 to TRBJ2-3, with D unclear. The CDR3 consists of 14 residues. Germline assignment: CDR1 SGHRS and CDR2 YFSETQ. V was pared by 4 bases and J by 2 bases, with 11 bases between. The CDR3: CASSPGWFTDTQYF. The DNA for the CDR3 is TGCGCCAGCAGCCCCGGTTGGTTCACAGATACGCAGTATTTT.

The chain combines TRBV5-6 with TRBJ2-3; unclear D gene. The CDR3 is 12 amino acids. In germline, CDR1 is SGHDT, CDR2 YYEEEE. Trimming removed 5 bases from V and 4 bases from J, with 8 bases in between. The CDR3 sequence: CASSRTSDTQYF. The DNA for the CDR3 is TGTGCCAGCAGTCGCACTTCAGATACGCAGTATTTT.

There are a few counts of this clonotype. V usage is TRBV5-1 and J usage is TRBJ2-1, with 7 bases lining up with TRBD1. The CDR3 has 15 residues. Germline V gene data show CDR1 as SGHRS and CDR2 as YFSETQ. J gave up 6 bases and V 1 base, and 7 bases lay outside the gene matches. CDR3 protein: CASSLWSGGSNEQFF. The CDR3 DNA sequence: TGCGCCAGCAGCTTGTGGTCAGGGGGTTCCAATGAGCAGTTCTTC.

This clonotype was detected only a few times. This chain connects TRBV11-2 to TRBJ2-7, with D perhaps assigned TRBD1 or TRBD2 (5 bases each). V gave up 5 bases and J gave up 3 bases, with 29 bases separating them. The CDR3 totals 19 residues. Germline assignment: CDR1 SGHAT and CDR2 FQNNGV. This CDR3 is CASSLRDDIYGVPYYEQYF. CDR3 coding DNA: TGTGCCAGCAGCCTCCGGGACGACATTTACGGGGTCCCTTACTACGAGCAGTACTTC.

This clonotype was counted at least ten times. The chain links TRBV5-1 to TRBJ1-1, with TRBD1 as a possible D gene (5 bases). The germline V gene has CDR1 SGHRS and CDR2 YFSETQ. V shed 4 bases and J shed 6 bases, with 10 bases lying between them. This CDR3 is 12 amino acids long. The CDR3 DNA sequence: TGCGCCAGCAGCACTGGAGGGGCTGAAGCTTTCTTT. Protein sequence: CASSTGGAEAFF. The full variable domain, rest sourced from reference TRBV5-1 and TRBJ1-1, is KAGVTQTPRYLIKTRGQQVTLSCSPISGHRSVSWYQQTPGQGLQFLFEYFSETQRNKGNFPGRFSGRQFSNSRSEMNVSTLELGDSALYLCASSTGGAEAFFGQGTRLTVV.

This clonotype was seen only a few times. The V and J genes are TRBV20-1 and TRBJ2-1; D is unresolved. V dropped 6 bases and J dropped 5 bases, with 20 bases sitting between them. CDR3 size: 15 residues. CDR1 and CDR2 from the germline V gene are DFQATT and SNEGSKA (reference sequence). The CDR3 is CSAPVWALGDNEQFF. CDR3 nucleotides: TGCAGTGCGCCCGTTTGGGCTCTTGGGGACAATGAGCAGTTCTTC.

There are a few counts of this clonotype. V and J are TRBV10-1 and TRBJ2-1; D is undetermined. CDR1 and CDR2 (germline): WNHNN, SYGVQD (reference sequence). The CDR3 covers 12 residues. V was clipped by 2 bases and J by 7 bases, with 6 bases between them. CDR3 nucleotides: TGCGCCAGCAGTGAGAATTTTAATGAGCAGTTCTTC. It translates to CASSENFNEQFF.

The V gene is TRBV3-1, the J gene TRBJ2-5, with D uncertain. This CDR3 has 14 amino acids. The V gene lost 1 base and the J gene lost 7 bases, with 13 bases spanning the gap. The germline CDR1 and CDR2 sequences are LGHDT and YNNKEL (reference sequence). The chain's CDR3 is CASSQGSREGTQYF. The CDR3 nucleotides are TGTGCCAGCAGCCAAGGAAGCAGAGAAGGGACCCAGTACTTC.

V and J are TRBV29-1 and TRBJ2-1, with D perhaps matching TRBD1 (6 bases). The V and J ends lost 2 bases and 6 bases respectively, with 20 bases between them. From germline, CDR1 is SQVTM and CDR2 ANQGSEA. CDR3 size: 16 residues. The CDR3 region is CSVETNRVWGSNEQFF. The CDR3 coding sequence is TGCAGCGTTGAAACCAACAGGGTATGGGGTAGCAATGAGCAGTTCTTC.

The chain uses TRBV5-1 and TRBJ1-5; D not certain. Trimming removed 0 bases from V and 3 bases from J, with 7 bases in between. The CDR3 length is 14 residues. Germline V gene lookup returns CDR1 SGHRS and CDR2 YFSETQ. The CDR3 bases are TGCGCCAGCAGCTTGGACGGGTTCAATCAGCCCCAGCATTTT. Protein: CASSLDGFNQPQHF.

This clonotype was detected only a few times. The chain has TRBV4-1 and TRBJ2-3; a possible D gene is TRBD2 (5 bases). Germline lookup yields CDR1 MGHRA and CDR2 YSYEKL. V dropped 0 bases and J dropped 2 bases, with 15 bases sitting between them. The CDR3 covers 17 residues. The CDR3 here is CASSQDKRARFTDTQYF. Written as DNA, the CDR3 is TGCGCCAGCAGCCAAGATAAGAGGGCGAGATTCACAGATACGCAGTATTTT.

This clonotype was detected a few times. The rearrangement uses TRBV15 and TRBJ1-1; no clear D gene. The CDR3 runs to 13 residues. Per the germline V gene, CDR1 is LNHNV and CDR2 is YYDKDF (reference sequence). V lost 0 bases and J lost 5, with 7 bases in between. CDR3: CATSRDRRTEAFF. The CDR3 coding sequence is TGTGCCACCAGCAGAGATCGGCGGACTGAAGCTTTCTTT.

This clonotype was counted between two and nine times. The chain joins TRBV4-1 to TRBJ1-5; D unresolved. V lost 4 bases to trimming and J lost 7 bases, with 14 bases between them. This CDR3 contains 14 residues. CDR1 is MGHRA and CDR2 is YSYEKL in the germline V gene. The CDR3 spells CASSPPGSGQPQHF. DNA for the CDR3: TGCGCCAGCAGCCCCCCAGGCTCCGGACAGCCCCAGCATTTT.

The chain uses TRBV10-3 and TRBJ2-2, with 8 bases matching TRBD1. The CDR3 has 14 amino acids. The germline V gene encodes CDR1 ENHRY and CDR2 SYGVKD. V lost 6 bases and J lost 6; bases outside the gene matches: 6. CDR3 protein: CAISGTGTPGELFF. The CDR3 nucleotides read TGTGCCATCAGCGGGACAGGAACCCCCGGGGAGCTGTTTTTT.

The rearrangement joins TRBV5-1 to TRBJ1-4; D unclear. The CDR3 length is 14 residues. Germline V CDR1 and CDR2: SGHRS, YFSETQ. V was clipped by 5 bases and J by 4 bases, with 12 bases between them. In DNA form, the CDR3 reads TGCGCCAGCAGTCCGGAGGGTTTTAATGAAAAACTGTTTTTT. Translation: CASSPEGFNEKLFF. The full variable domain, completed using reference TRBV5-1 and TRBJ1-4, is KAGVTQTPRYLIKTRGQQVTLSCSPISGHRSVSWYQQTPGQGLQFLFEYFSETQRNKGNFPGRFSGRQFSNSRSEMNVSTLELGDSALYLCASSPEGFNEKLFFGSGTQLSVL.

V and J are TRBV5-1 and TRBJ2-2; 9 bases agree with TRBD2. The germline V gene encodes CDR1 SGHRS and CDR2 YFSETQ. The ends lost 4 bases at V and 6 bases at J; junction bases unmatched: 7. The CDR3 spans 15 residues. CDR3 DNA: TGCGCCAGCAGCATAAGCGGGGGGCCGGCCGGGGAGCTGTTTTTT. Its translation: CASSISGGPAGELFF. Full variable domain (remainder filled in from reference TRBV5-1 and TRBJ2-2): KAGVTQTPRYLIKTRGQQVTLSCSPISGHRSVSWYQQTPGQGLQFLFEYFSETQRNKGNFPGRFSGRQFSNSRSEMNVSTLELGDSALYLCASSISGGPAGELFFGEGSRLTVL.